Presented here are 29 T cell receptor beta chains from one specimen sequenced in a study of blood T cell repertoires in COVID-19. TCRdb keeps only in-frame clones here, not all; method: immunoSEQ multiplex PCR. The repertoire includes more than 95,000 clones, about four fifths of them detected once, and approximately 3.3% sits in the top ten. Sequenced: peripheral blood. All receptors come from an elderly woman with active or convalescent COVID-19.

This clone was counted a few times. The chain recombines TRBV19 with TRBJ2-3; 12 bases agree with TRBD1. The V and J ends lost 5 bases and 2 bases, in that order; junction bases with no gene match: 11. Germline CDR1 reads LNHDA; CDR2 reads SQIVND (reference sequence). The length of the CDR3 is 18 residues. The CDR3 nucleotides read TGTGCCAGTAGTGCGGGGTGGGGACAGGGGGCCCACACAGATACGCAGTATTTT. Translating it yields CASSAGWGQGAHTDTQYF.

In its sample, this clone was seen once. This sequence joins TRBV19 and TRBJ2-7, with 13 bases fitting TRBD2. The CDR3 length is 14 residues. After removal of 10 bases from V and 5 bases from J, the junction contained 8 bases not matched to a gene. Per the germline V gene, CDR1 is LNHDA and CDR2 is SQIVND (reference sequence). CDR3 residues: CAKGLAGESHEQYF. For the CDR3, the DNA is TGTGCCAAAGGACTAGCGGGAGAATCCCACGAGCAGTACTTC. Looking up the rest from reference TRBV19 and TRBJ2-7 gives the full variable domain: DGGITQSPKYLFRKEGQNVTLSCEQNLNHDAMYWYRQDPGQGLRLIYYSQIVNDFQKGDIAEGYSVSREKKESFPLTVTSAQKNPTAFYLCAKGLAGESHEQYFGPGTRLTVT.

This chain connects TRBV9 to TRBJ1-2, with 9 bases aligning to TRBD1. CDR1 is SGDLS and CDR2 is YYNGEE in the germline V gene. V shed 6 bases and J 7 bases; nucleotides not matched to a gene: 10. This CDR3 is built from 14 residues. The CDR3: CASTRQGVRSGYTF. In DNA form, the CDR3 reads TGTGCCAGCACAAGACAGGGGGTCCGGTCTGGCTACACCTTC.

The gene calls are TRBV10-2 and TRBJ1-5; possible D gene TRBD1, 5 bases. The CDR3 consists of 15 residues. Between the trimmed V and J ends, which lost 0 bases and 1 base, there was a span of 7 bases. Germline V gene lookup returns CDR1 WSHSY and CDR2 SAAADI. The DNA of the CDR3 is TGCGCCAGCAGTGAGTCTAGGGGAAGCAATCAGCCCCAGCATTTT. Amino acids: CASSESRGSNQPQHF.

The rearrangement links TRBV11-3 to TRBJ2-7; a weak D match, TRBD1 (6 bases). The CDR3 loop spans 14 amino acids. CDR1 and CDR2 (germline): SGHNT, YENEEA. Trimming removed 5 bases at V and 0 bases at J, with 11 bases between. This CDR3 reads CASSRTGSSYEQYF. The CDR3 region has the DNA TGTGCCAGCAGCCGTACAGGGAGCTCCTACGAGCAGTACTTC.

J is TRBJ2-7 and V is TRBV29-1; unclear D gene. The CDR3 length is 12 residues. Deletions cut 7 bases from V and 3 bases from J, with 13 bases between. From germline, CDR1 is SQVTM and CDR2 ANQGSEA. The CDR3 coding sequence is TGCAGCGCTCAGGTAGAGAGCTACGAGCAGTACTTC. Amino acid sequence: CSAQVESYEQYF.

The chain couples TRBV3-1 (or the pseudogene TRBV3-2) to TRBJ2-3; weak D call: TRBD1 (6 bases). The CDR3 is made up of 14 amino acids. Per the germline V gene, CDR1 is LGHDT and CDR2 is YNNKEL (reference sequence). V was pared by 3 bases and J by 6 bases, with 13 bases between. The CDR3 loop is CASSHRGPQDTQYF. The CDR3 bases are TGTGCCAGCAGCCACAGGGGCCCTCAGGATACGCAGTATTTT.

This rearrangement joins TRBV7-3 to TRBJ2-3, with TRBD2 matching 14 bases. V shed 5 bases and J 4 bases; nucleotides not matched to a gene: 5. This CDR3 spans 16 amino acids. Germline V gives CDR1 SGHTA, CDR2 FQGTGA. In DNA form, the CDR3 reads TGTGCCAGCAGCCCACGGACTAGCGGGGGGCCAGATACGCAGTATTTT. Its translation: CASSPRTSGGPDTQYF.

This chain joins TRBV5-1 and TRBJ2-7; 8 bases line up with TRBD1. Trimming removed 2 bases from V and 2 bases from J; junction bases left unmatched: 9. The germline gives CDR1 SGHRS, CDR2 YFSETQ. CDR3 length: 16 amino acids. CDR3 nucleotides: TGCGCCAGCAGCTTCGGTCTCCCACAGGGGGCCTACGAGCAGTACTTC. Translated, it gives CASSFGLPQGAYEQYF.

This clone was recorded once. The chain employs TRBV28 and TRBJ1-4; possibly TRBD1 for D (5 bases). Germline V gives CDR1 MDHEN, CDR2 SYDVKM. The CDR3 is made up of 14 amino acids. Between the trimmed V and J ends, which lost 0 bases and 5 bases, there was a span of 7 bases. The DNA for the CDR3 is TGTGCCAGCAGTTTATGGCAGGGCAATGAAAAACTGTTTTTT. It yields the protein CASSLWQGNEKLFF.

This chain links TRBV5-6 with TRBJ1-5; tentative D call: TRBD1 (5 bases). The CDR3 spans 14 residues. Germline CDR1 reads SGHDT; CDR2 reads YYEEEE. Trimming removed 4 bases at V and 4 bases at J, with 12 bases between. The CDR3 nucleotides are TGTGCCAGCAGCCCCGGAGGGGCGAATCAGCCCCAGCATTTT. It yields the protein CASSPGGANQPQHF.

On this clone: Within the sample, other DNA sequences also encode this same CDR3. V usage is TRBV7-3 and J usage is TRBJ1-2, with TRBD1 matching over 10 bases. Looked up from germline, CDR1 is SGHTA and CDR2 is FQGTGA. V dropped 2 bases and J dropped 1; count of bases not matched to a gene: 4. The CDR3 totals 16 residues. CDR3 sequence: CASSLGGTGDNYGYTF. CDR3 bases: TGTGCCAGCAGCTTAGGGGGGACAGGGGATAACTATGGCTACACCTTC.

The gene calls are TRBV7-9 and TRBJ1-3, with D possibly matching TRBD1 (6 bases). The CDR3 is 15 amino acids. V lost 4 bases to trimming and J lost 0 bases, with 10 bases between them. Germline V lookup: CDR1 SEHNR, CDR2 FQNEAQ (reference sequence). The CDR3 sequence is CASSSGQRSGNTIYF. The CDR3, as DNA: TGTGCCAGCAGCTCCGGACAGCGCTCTGGAAACACCATATATTTT.

In DNA, the CDR3 is TGTGCCAGCAGCCGAGACCTTACAGGAGCGGGCACCGGGGAGCTGTTTTTT. It codes for CASSRDLTGAGTGELFF. The rearrangement uses TRBV5-4 and TRBJ2-2; possible D gene TRBD2, 6 bases. The CDR3 is made up of 17 amino acids. Per germline, CDR1 SGHNT and CDR2 YYREEE (reference sequence). The V end lost 4 bases, the J end lost 4 bases, and 20 bases lay between the germline ends. The full variable domain, rest sourced from reference TRBV5-4 and TRBJ2-2, is ETGVTQSPTHLIKTRGQQVTLRCSSQSGHNTVSWYQQALGQGPQFIFQYYREEENGRGNFPPRFSGLQFPNYSSELNVNALELDDSALYLCASSRDLTGAGTGELFFGEGSRLTVL.

The chain recombines TRBV30 with TRBJ1-1; D call uncertain. V gave up 3 bases and J gave up 3 bases, with 8 bases separating them. CDR1 is GTSNPN, CDR2 SVGIG, per germline (reference sequence). This CDR3 has 12 residues. CDR3: CAWSREDTEAFF. CDR3 in DNA: TGTGCCTGGAGCCGGGAGGACACTGAAGCTTTCTTT.

The chain employs TRBV5-1 and TRBJ1-4, with D tentatively TRBD1 (5 bases). V was cut by 1 base and J by 4 bases, with 14 bases left in between. This CDR3 region has 16 residues. The germline gives CDR1 SGHRS, CDR2 YFSETQ. This CDR3 reads CASSLFPGGDNEKLFF. The CDR3 region has the DNA TGCGCCAGCAGCTTGTTCCCAGGAGGGGATAATGAAAAACTGTTTTTT.

This CDR3 is CASSSIISGFQETQYF. The CDR3 DNA reads TGTGCCAGCAGCTCAATTATCAGCGGGTTCCAAGAGACCCAGTACTTC. The gene calls are TRBV5-8 and TRBJ2-5, with D maybe TRBD2 (6 bases). This CDR3 is built from 16 residues. The germline V gene has CDR1 SGHTS and CDR2 YDEGEE. Trimming cost V 3 bases and J 1 base, with 16 bases left between them.

This chain joins TRBV7-4 and TRBJ1-1, with D possibly TRBD1 on 6 matching bases. Germline V CDR1 and CDR2: SGHVT, SQSDAQ. Trimming pared 5 bases from V and 9 bases from J, leaving 13 bases between. The CDR3 length is 12 residues. The DNA for the CDR3 is TGTGCCAGCAGCCCTAGGGACACCCAAGCTTTCTTT. Translation: CASSPRDTQAFF.

Of note for this clone: One end of the junction varies from germline; a read error may be responsible. The gene calls are TRBV7-7 and TRBJ2-5, with TRBD1 as a possible D gene (6 bases). This CDR3 has 15 residues. Germline-derived CDR1 and CDR2 are SSHAT and FNYEAQ (reference sequence). CDR3 protein: CASSPEGTLQETQYF. CDR3 bases: TGTGCTAGCAGCCCCGAAGGGACACTCCAAGAGACCCAGTACTTC.

This chain uses TRBV5-4 with TRBJ2-1, with 10 bases fitting TRBD2. Per the germline V gene, CDR1 is SGHNT and CDR2 is YYREEE (reference sequence). Germline trimming cut 5 bases from V and 1 base from J; bases unmatched to any gene: 6. CDR3 size: 16 residues. In nucleotides, the CDR3 is TGTGCCAGCAGTGACGATAGCGGGAGGTCCTACAATGAGCAGTTCTTC. It yields the protein CASSDDSGRSYNEQFF. Based on the CDR3 plus reference TRBV5-4 and TRBJ2-1, the full variable domain is ETGVTQSPTHLIKTRGQQVTLRCSSQSGHNTVSWYQQALGQGPQFIFQYYREEENGRGNFPPRFSGLQFPNYSSELNVNALELDDSALYLCASSDDSGRSYNEQFFGPGTRLTVL.

The chain has TRBV28 and TRBJ2-2; a possible D gene is TRBD2 (6 bases). The CDR3 contains 13 residues. The germline V and J ends were trimmed by 8 bases and 1 base, with 8 bases remaining between them. Germline V gene sequence: CDR1 MDHEN, CDR2 SYDVKM. This CDR3 reads CASGTQNTGELFF. CDR3 coding DNA: TGTGCCAGCGGGACTCAGAACACCGGGGAGCTGTTTTTT.

The chain has TRBV7-2 and TRBJ2-7; TRBD1 agrees at 8 bases. Germline V gives CDR1 SGHTA, CDR2 FQGNSA. Trimming removed 5 bases from V and 4 bases from J; junction bases left unmatched: 10. The CDR3 spans 15 residues. CDR3 protein: CASSGRTGFSYEQYF. DNA of the CDR3: TGTGCCAGCAGCGGAAGGACAGGGTTTTCTTACGAGCAGTACTTC.

The chain carries TRBV5-1 and TRBJ1-3, with D maybe TRBD1 (5 bases). Germline CDR1 reads SGHRS; CDR2 reads YFSETQ. The CDR3 contains 14 residues. The germline V and J ends were trimmed by 0 bases and 4 bases, with 8 bases remaining between them. The CDR3 region has the DNA TGCGCCAGCAGCTTGGCGGGGGTAGGAAACACCATATATTTT. Translating it yields CASSLAGVGNTIYF.

The rearrangement uses TRBV7-3 and TRBJ2-1; TRBD2 is a possible D gene (6 bases). Germline lookup yields CDR1 SGHTA and CDR2 FQGTGA. Trimming took 1 base from V and 7 from J, leaving 8 bases between them. The CDR3 loop spans 13 amino acids. The CDR3 spells CASSLIGGNEQFF. CDR3 in DNA: TGTGCCAGCAGCTTAATCGGAGGGAATGAGCAGTTCTTC.

The J gene is TRBJ1-4, the V gene TRBV24-1; possibly TRBD1 for D (5 bases). Per the germline V gene, CDR1 is KGHDR and CDR2 is SFDVKD. The CDR3 loop spans 14 amino acids. The ends were cut back, 4 bases at V and 3 bases at J, with 8 bases in the middle. CDR3: CATSEGVSNEKLFF. CDR3 nucleotides: TGTGCCACCAGTGAAGGGGTTTCTAATGAAAAACTGTTTTTT.

The chain links TRBV3-1 (or the pseudogene TRBV3-2) to TRBJ2-3; TRBD2 matches 9 bases. The trim removed 3 bases at V and 5 bases at J, leaving 9 bases unmatched. This CDR3 has 16 residues. Looked up from germline, CDR1 is LGHDT and CDR2 is YNNKEL (reference sequence). CDR3 loop: CASSQGSGRPRDTQYF. CDR3 sequence (DNA): TGTGCCAGCAGCCAGGGTAGCGGGAGACCACGAGATACGCAGTATTTT.

The V and J genes are TRBV6-6 and TRBJ1-5; 10 bases fit TRBD1. The germline CDR1 and CDR2 sequences are MNHNY and SVGAGI (reference sequence). V lost 5 bases and J lost 5; bases outside the gene matches: 6. CDR3 length equals 15 residues. The DNA of the CDR3 is TGTGCCAGCAGTAGGGACAGGGGCGCCGATCAGCCCCAGCATTTT. Translated, it gives CASSRDRGADQPQHF.

J is TRBJ2-7 and V is TRBV27; possibly TRBD1 for D (7 bases). The CDR3 totals 14 residues. V was pared by 5 bases and J by 0 bases, with 11 bases between. Germline V CDR1 and CDR2: MNHEY, SMNVEV (reference sequence). Here the CDR3 DNA reads TGTGCCAGCAGTCCGCGGGACAGCTCCTACGAGCAGTACTTC. Translating gives CASSPRDSSYEQYF.

CDR3 nucleotides: TGTGCCAGCAGCAAAGACAGGGCAGGCAATCAGCCCCAGCATTTT. Its protein is CASSKDRAGNQPQHF. This chain joins TRBV7-8 and TRBJ1-5, with 7 bases fitting TRBD1. Trimming took 5 bases from V and 2 from J; bases not matched to a gene: 6. Germline CDR1 and CDR2: SGHVS and FQNEAQ. The CDR3 consists of 15 residues.